This T cell receptor beta chain was recorded in a study of T cell responses to AZD1222 COVID-19 vaccine. Whole-study results and caveats: Clonal diversity may have been underestimated in mostly white British donors. It was only after the peak T cell response that any repertoires were sampled.

A word on this clone: No antigen is known for it.

Sequencing used immunoSEQ multiplex PCR; TCRdb keeps in-frame clones, though not all of them. The table has about 150,000 clones, roughly nine tenths seen once. The TCR sequence derives from an adult in good health. Sequencing used peripheral blood, obtained on day 0 of AZD1222 vaccination.

CDR3 bases: TGTGCCAGCAGTTACTTACCCGGGACATTAAACTATGGCTACACCTTC. Amino acid sequence: CASSYLPGTLNYGYTF. This sequence joins TRBV6-5 and TRBJ1-2; maybe TRBD1 (6 bases). The CDR3 is 16 amino acids. Germline lookup yields CDR1 MNHEY and CDR2 SVGAGI. V lost 1 base and J lost 2, with 14 bases in between.